This TCR beta chain was retrieved from a study of blood T cell repertoires in COVID-19. Produced via immunoSEQ multiplex PCR; TCRdb's table is partial and in-frame only. The table has tens of thousands of clones, 70% to 80% seen once; the top ten hold approximately 30%. Trimming pared 1 base from V and 16 bases from J, leaving 8 bases between. The CDR3 length is 10 residues. Per germline, CDR1 MGHDK and CDR2 SYGVNS. This TCR derives from a human donor in a cohort sampled during active COVID-19. Sequencing input: peripheral blood. The J gene is TRBJ2-1, the V gene TRBV25-1, with D unresolved. CDR3 sequence reads: CASSELYFFF. The CDR3 DNA reads as TGTGCCAGCAGTGAATTATACTTCTTCTTC. The full variable domain, its missing parts supplied by reference TRBV25-1 and TRBJ2-1, is EADIYQTPRYLVIGTGKKITLECSQTMGHDKMYWYQQDPGMELHLIHYSYGVNSTEKGDLSSESTVSRIRTEHFPLTLESARPSHTSQYLCASSELYFFFGPGTRLTVL.